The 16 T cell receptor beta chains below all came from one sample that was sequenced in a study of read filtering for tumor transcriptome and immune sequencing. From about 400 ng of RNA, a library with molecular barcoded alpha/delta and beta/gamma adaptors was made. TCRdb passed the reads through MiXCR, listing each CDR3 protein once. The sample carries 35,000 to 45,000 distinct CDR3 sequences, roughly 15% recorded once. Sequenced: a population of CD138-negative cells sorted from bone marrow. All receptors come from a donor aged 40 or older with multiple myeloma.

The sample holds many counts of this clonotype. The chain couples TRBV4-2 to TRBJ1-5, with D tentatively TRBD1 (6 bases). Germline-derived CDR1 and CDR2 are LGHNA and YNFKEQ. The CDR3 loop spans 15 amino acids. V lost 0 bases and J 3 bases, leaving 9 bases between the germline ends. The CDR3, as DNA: TGTGCCAGCAGCCAAGATCAGGGGACCAATCAGCCCCAGCATTTT. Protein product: CASSQDQGTNQPQHF.

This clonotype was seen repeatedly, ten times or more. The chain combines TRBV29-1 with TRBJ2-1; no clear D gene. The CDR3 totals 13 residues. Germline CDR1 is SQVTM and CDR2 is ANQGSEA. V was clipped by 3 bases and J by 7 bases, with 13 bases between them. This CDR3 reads CSVDKGSWNEQFF. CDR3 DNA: TGCAGCGTTGATAAAGGGTCTTGGAATGAGCAGTTCTTC.

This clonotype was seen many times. The CDR3 reads CASSLGPGGEETQYF. The CDR3, as DNA: TGTGCCAGCAGTTTAGGGCCCGGGGGCGAGGAGACCCAGTACTTC. J is TRBJ2-5 and V is TRBV28; D possibly uses TRBD1 or TRBD2 (6 bases each). The CDR3 loop spans 15 amino acids. CDR1 and CDR2 (germline): MDHEN, SYDVKM. Deletions cut 2 bases from V and 5 bases from J, with 15 bases between.

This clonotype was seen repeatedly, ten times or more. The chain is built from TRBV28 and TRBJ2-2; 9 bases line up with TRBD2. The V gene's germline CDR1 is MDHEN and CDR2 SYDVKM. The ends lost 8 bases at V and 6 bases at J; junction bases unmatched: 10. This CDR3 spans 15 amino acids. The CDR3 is CASEGTSIGPGELFF. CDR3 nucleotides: TGTGCCAGCGAAGGGACTAGCATCGGTCCCGGGGAGCTGTTTTTT. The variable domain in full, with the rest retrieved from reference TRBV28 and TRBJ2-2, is DVKVTQSSRYLVKRTGEKVFLECVQDMDHENMFWYRQDPGLGLRLIYFSYDVKMKEKGDIPEGYSVSREKKERFSLILESASTNQTSMYLCASEGTSIGPGELFFGEGSRLTVL.

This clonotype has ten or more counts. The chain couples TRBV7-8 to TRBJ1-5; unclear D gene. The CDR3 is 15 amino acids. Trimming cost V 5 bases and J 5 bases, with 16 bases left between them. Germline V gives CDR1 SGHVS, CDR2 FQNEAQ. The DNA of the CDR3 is TGTGCCAGCAGCCCAGTGGGTAGGAGCCATCAGCCCCAGCATTTT. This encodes CASSPVGRSHQPQHF.

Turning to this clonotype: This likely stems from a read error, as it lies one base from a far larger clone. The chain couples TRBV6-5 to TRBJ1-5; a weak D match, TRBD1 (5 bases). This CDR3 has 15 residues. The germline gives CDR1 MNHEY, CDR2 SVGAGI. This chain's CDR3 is CVSSERWAGNQPQHF. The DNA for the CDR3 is TGTGTCAGCAGTGAAAGGTGGGCAGGGAATCAGCCCCAGCATTTT.

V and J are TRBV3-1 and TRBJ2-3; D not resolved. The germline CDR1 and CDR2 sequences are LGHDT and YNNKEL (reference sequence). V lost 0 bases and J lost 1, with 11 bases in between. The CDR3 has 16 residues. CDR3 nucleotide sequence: TGTGCCAGCAGCCAAGATCTTGGTCACGGCACAGATACGCAGTATTTT. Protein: CASSQDLGHGTDTQYF.

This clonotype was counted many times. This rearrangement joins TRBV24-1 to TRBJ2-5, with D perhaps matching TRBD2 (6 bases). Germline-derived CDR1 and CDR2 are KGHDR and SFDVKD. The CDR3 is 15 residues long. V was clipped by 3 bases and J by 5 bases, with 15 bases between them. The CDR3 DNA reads TGTGCCACCAGTGATCCTGGGGACTTGGTGGAGACCCAGTACTTC. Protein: CATSDPGDLVETQYF.

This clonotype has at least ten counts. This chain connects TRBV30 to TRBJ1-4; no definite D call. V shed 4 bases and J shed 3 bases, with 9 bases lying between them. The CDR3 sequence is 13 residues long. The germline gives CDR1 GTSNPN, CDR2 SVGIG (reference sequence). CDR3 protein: CAWNGDPNEKLFF. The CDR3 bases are TGTGCCTGGAATGGGGATCCTAATGAAAAACTGTTTTTT.

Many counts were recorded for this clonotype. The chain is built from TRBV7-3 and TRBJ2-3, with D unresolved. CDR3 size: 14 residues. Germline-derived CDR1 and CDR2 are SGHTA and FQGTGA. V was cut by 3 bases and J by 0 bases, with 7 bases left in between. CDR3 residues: CASSFRSSTDTQYF. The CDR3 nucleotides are TGTGCCAGCAGCTTTCGCAGTAGCACAGATACGCAGTATTTT.

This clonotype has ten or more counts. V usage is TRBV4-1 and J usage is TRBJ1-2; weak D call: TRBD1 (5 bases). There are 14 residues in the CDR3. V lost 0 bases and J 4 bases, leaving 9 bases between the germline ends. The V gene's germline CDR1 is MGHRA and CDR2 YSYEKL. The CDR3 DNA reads TGCGCCAGCAGCCAAGAACAACAGGTCTATGGCTACACCTTC. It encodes CASSQEQQVYGYTF.

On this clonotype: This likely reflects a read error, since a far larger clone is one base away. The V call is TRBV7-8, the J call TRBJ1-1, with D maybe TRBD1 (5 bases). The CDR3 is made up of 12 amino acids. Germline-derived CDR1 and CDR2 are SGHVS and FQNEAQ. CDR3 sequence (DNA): TGTGCCGGCAGCTTCAGACAGACTGAAGCTTTCTTT. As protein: CAGSFRQTEAFF.

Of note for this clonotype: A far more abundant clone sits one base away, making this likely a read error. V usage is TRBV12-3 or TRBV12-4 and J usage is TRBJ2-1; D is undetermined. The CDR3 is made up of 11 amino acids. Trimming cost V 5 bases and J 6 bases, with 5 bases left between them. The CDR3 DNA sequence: TGTGCCAGCAGTGAATCCAATGAGCAGTTCTTC. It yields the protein CASSESNEQFF.

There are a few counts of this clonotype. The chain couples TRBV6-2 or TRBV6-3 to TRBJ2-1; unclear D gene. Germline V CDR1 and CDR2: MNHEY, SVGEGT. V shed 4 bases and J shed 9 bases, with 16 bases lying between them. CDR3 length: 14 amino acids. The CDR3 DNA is TGTGCCAGCAGTTGGTTCCAAGGGCCTTTTGAGCAGTTCTTC. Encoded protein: CASSWFQGPFEQFF.

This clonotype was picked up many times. CDR3 protein: CASSLESGNTGELFF. In DNA, the CDR3 is TGCGCCAGCAGCTTGGAGTCAGGGAACACCGGGGAGCTGTTTTTT. The chain uses TRBV5-1 and TRBJ2-2; D call uncertain. Germline V lookup: CDR1 SGHRS, CDR2 YFSETQ. Trimming shortened V by 0 bases and J by 1 base, and 7 bases separated the two germline ends. The CDR3 is 15 residues long.

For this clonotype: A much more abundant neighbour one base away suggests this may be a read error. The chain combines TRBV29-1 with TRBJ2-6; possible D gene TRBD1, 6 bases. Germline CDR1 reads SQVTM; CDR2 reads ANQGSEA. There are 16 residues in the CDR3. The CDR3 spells CSVEGSGQSGANILTF. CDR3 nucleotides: TGCAGCGTTGAAGGATCCGGACAGTCTGGGGCCAACATCCTGACTTTC.